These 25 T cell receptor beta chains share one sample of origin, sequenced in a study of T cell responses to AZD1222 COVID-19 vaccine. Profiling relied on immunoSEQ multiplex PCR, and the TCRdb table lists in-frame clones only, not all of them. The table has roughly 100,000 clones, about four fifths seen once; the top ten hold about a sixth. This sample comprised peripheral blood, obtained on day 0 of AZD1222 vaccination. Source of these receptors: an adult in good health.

CDR3 nucleotides: TGTGCCAGCAGTGAAGGGGGTTGGGACTACGAGCAGTACTTC. Amino acid sequence: CASSEGGWDYEQYF. The chain carries TRBV6-1 and TRBJ2-7; the D is unclear. Per the germline V gene, CDR1 is MNHNS and CDR2 is SASEGT. This CDR3 has 14 residues. Trimming took off 1 base at V and 3 bases at J, with 10 bases between the two ends.

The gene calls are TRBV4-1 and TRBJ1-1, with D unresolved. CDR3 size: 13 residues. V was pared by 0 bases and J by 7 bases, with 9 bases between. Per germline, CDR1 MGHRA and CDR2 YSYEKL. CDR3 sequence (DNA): TGCGCCAGCAGCCAAGACCTAGTTCGTGAAGCTTTCTTT. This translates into CASSQDLVREAFF.

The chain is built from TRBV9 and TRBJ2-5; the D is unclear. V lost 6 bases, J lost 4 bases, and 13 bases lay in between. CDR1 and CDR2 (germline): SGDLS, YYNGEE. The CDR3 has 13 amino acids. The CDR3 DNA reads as TGTGCCAGCAAAGGGATTGTGGGAGAGACCCAGTACTTC. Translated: CASKGIVGETQYF.

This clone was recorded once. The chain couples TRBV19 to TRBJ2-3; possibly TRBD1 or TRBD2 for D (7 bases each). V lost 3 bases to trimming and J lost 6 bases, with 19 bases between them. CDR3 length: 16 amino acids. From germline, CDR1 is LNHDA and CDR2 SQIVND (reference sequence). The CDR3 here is CASSILQGSGTDTQYF. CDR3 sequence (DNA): TGTGCCAGTAGTATCCTACAGGGGAGCGGGACGGATACGCAGTATTTT.

CDR3 loop: CASSLGGQGAYEQYF. Here the CDR3 DNA reads TGTGCCAGTAGCCTCGGGGGACAAGGGGCATACGAGCAGTACTTC. This chain joins TRBV19 and TRBJ2-7; possibly TRBD1 or TRBD2 for D (6 bases each). Germline V gene lookup returns CDR1 LNHDA and CDR2 SQIVND (reference sequence). Trimming cost V 6 bases and J 4 bases, with 19 bases left between them. This CDR3 contains 15 residues.

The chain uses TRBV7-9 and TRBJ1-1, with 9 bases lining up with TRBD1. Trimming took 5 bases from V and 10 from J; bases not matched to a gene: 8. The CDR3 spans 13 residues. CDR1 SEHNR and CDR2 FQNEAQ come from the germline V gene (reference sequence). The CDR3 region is CASSTGQGRPAFF. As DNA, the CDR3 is TGTGCCAGCAGCACTGGACAGGGGCGCCCAGCTTTCTTT.

The CDR3 loop is CASRDRTEAFF. The CDR3 DNA is TGTGCCAGCCGGGATCGGACTGAAGCTTTCTTT. The gene calls are TRBV6-5 and TRBJ1-1; no definite D call. Trimming took off 8 bases at V and 5 bases at J, with 9 bases between the two ends. This CDR3 contains 11 residues. From germline, CDR1 is MNHEY and CDR2 SVGAGI.

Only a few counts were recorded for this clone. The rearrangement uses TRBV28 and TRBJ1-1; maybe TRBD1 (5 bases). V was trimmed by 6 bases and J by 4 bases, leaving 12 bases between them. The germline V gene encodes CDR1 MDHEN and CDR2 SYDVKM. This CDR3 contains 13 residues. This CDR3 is CASRGQGITEAFF. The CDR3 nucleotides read TGTGCCAGCAGGGGGCAGGGTATCACTGAAGCTTTCTTT.

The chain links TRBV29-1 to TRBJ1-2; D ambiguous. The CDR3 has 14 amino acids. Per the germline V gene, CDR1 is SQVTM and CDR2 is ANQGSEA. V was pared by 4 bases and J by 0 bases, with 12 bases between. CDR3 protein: CSVALQIANYGYTF. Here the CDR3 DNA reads TGCAGCGTTGCTTTACAGATAGCTAACTATGGCTACACCTTC.

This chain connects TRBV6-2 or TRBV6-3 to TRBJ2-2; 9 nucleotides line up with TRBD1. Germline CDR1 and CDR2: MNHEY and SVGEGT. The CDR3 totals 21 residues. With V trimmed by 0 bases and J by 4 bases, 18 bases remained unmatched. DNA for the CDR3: TGTGCCAGCAGTTACTCGTTGGGCTGGGACAGGGATTTCTCCCGCACCGGGGAGCTGTTTTTT. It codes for CASSYSLGWDRDFSRTGELFF.

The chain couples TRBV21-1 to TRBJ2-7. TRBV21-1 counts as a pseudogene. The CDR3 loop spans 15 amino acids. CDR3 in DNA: TGTGCCAGCAGCAAAGCGGGGGTGGATTCCTACGAGCAGTACGTC. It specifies CASSKAGVDSYEQYV.

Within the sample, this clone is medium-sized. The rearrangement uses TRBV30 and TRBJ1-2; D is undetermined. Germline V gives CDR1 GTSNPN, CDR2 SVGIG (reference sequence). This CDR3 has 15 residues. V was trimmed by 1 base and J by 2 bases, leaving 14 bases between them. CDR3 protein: CAWSGVLTKNYGYTF. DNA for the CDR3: TGTGCCTGGAGTGGGGTGCTAACGAAAAACTATGGCTACACCTTC.

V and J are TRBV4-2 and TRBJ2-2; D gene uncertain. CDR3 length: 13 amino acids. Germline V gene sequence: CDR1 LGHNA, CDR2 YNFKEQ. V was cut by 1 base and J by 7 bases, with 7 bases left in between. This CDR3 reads CASSQGSIGELFF. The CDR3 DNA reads TGTGCCAGCAGCCAAGGTTCGATCGGGGAGCTGTTTTTT.

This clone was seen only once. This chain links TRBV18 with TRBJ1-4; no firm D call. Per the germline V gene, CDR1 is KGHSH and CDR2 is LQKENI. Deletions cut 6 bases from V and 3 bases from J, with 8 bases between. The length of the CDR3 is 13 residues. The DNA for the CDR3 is TGTGCCAGCTCGCTGGGCTCTAATGAAAAACTGTTTTTT. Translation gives CASSLGSNEKLFF.

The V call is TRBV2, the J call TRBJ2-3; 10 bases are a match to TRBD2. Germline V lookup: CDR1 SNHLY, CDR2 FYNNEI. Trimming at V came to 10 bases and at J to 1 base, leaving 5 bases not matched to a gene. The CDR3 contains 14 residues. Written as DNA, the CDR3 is TGTGCCACGAACCTAGCGGGAGGCACAGATACGCAGTATTTT. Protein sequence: CATNLAGGTDTQYF.

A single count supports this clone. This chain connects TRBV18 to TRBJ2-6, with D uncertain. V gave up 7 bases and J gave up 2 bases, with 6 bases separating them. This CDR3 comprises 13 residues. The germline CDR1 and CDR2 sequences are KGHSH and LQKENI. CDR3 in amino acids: CASFTPGANVLTF. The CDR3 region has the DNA TGTGCCAGCTTCACGCCTGGGGCCAACGTCCTGACTTTC. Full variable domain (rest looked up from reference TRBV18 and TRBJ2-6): NAGVMQNPRHLVRRRGQEARLRCSPMKGHSHVYWYRQLPEEGLKFMVYLQKENIIDESGMPKERFSAEFPKEGPSILRIQQVVRGDSAAYFCASFTPGANVLTFGAGSRLTVL.

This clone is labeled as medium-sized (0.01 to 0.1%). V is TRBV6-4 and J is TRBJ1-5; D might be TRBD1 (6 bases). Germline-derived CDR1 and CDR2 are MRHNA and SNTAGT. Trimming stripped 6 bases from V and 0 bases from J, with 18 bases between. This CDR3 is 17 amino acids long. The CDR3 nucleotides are TGTGCCAGCAGCGAGAGGAACAGGGTAGATAGCAATCAGCCCCAGCATTTT. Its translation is CASSERNRVDSNQPQHF.

The CDR3: CASSLILGLLGGEKLFF. CDR3 in DNA: TGTGCCAGCAGCCTAATACTCGGACTTTTGGGAGGTGAAAAACTGTTTTTT. V is TRBV5-8 and J is TRBJ1-4; D is unresolved. Per the germline V gene, CDR1 is SGHTS and CDR2 is YDEGEE. This CDR3 is 17 amino acids long. V lost 4 bases, J lost 7 bases, and 23 bases lay in between. Looking up the rest from reference TRBV5-8 and TRBJ1-4 gives the full variable domain: EAGVTQSPTHLIKTRGQQATLRCSPISGHTSVYWYQQALGLGLQFLLWYDEGEERNRGNFPPRFSGRQFPNYSSELNVNALELEDSALYLCASSLILGLLGGEKLFFGSGTQLSVL.

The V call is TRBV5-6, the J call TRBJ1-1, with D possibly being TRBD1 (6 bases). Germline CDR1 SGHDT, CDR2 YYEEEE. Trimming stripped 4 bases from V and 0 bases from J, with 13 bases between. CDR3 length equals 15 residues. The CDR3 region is CASSPDRPLNTEAFF. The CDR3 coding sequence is TGTGCCAGCAGCCCGGACAGACCTTTGAACACTGAAGCTTTCTTT.

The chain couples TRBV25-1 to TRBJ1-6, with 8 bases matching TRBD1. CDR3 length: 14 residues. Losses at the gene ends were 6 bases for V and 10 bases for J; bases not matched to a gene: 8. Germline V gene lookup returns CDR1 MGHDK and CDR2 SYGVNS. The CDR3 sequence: CASSGQGRRSPLHF. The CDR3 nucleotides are TGTGCCAGCAGCGGACAGGGACGTCGGTCACCCCTCCACTTT.

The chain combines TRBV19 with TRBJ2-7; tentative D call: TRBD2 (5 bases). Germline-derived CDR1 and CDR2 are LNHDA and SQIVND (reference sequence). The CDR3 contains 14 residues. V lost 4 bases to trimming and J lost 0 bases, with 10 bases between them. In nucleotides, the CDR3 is TGTGCCAGTAGTAGCCGGGGAAGCTCCTACGAGCAGTACTTC. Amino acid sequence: CASSSRGSSYEQYF.

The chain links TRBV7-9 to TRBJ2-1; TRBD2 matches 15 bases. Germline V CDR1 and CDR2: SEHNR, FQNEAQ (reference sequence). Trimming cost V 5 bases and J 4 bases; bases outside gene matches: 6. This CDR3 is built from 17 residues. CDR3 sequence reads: CASSPRTSGGVYNEQFF. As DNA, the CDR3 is TGTGCCAGCAGCCCCCGGACTAGCGGGGGGGTTTACAATGAGCAGTTCTTC.

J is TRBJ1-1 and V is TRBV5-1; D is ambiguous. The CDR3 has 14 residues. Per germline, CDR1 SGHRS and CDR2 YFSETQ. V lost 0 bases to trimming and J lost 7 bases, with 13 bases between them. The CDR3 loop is CASSLDGRRDEAFF. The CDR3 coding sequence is TGCGCCAGCAGCTTGGATGGCCGCCGGGATGAAGCTTTCTTT.

CDR3 in DNA: TGTGCCAGTAGTAAGGATGGAGAGGTTCAGCCCCAGCATTTT. This translates into CASSKDGEVQPQHF. The chain uses TRBV19 and TRBJ1-5; D not resolved. V was pared by 4 bases and J by 6 bases, with 13 bases between. The V gene's germline CDR1 is LNHDA and CDR2 SQIVND (reference sequence). This CDR3 comprises 14 residues. Supplemented by reference TRBV19 and TRBJ1-5, the full variable domain reads DGGITQSPKYLFRKEGQNVTLSCEQNLNHDAMYWYRQDPGQGLRLIYYSQIVNDFQKGDIAEGYSVSREKKESFPLTVTSAQKNPTAFYLCASSKDGEVQPQHFGDGTRLSIL.

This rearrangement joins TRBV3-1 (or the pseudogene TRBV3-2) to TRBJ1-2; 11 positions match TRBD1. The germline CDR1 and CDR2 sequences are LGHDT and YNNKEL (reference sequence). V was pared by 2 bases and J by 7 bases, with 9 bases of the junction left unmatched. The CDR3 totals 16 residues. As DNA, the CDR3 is TGTGCCAGCAGCCAATCGCCGGACAGGGGGCACGGTGGCTACACCTTC. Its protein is CASSQSPDRGHGGYTF.